The present T cell receptor (beta chain) was sequenced within a study of CD8+ T cells in alopecia areata. Remarks on this clone: Other DNA sequences within the sample encode an identical CDR3.

Reverse transcribed after extraction, RNA yielded cDNA as the sequencing template. Clones were read by immunoSEQ multiplex PCR, and TCRdb kept only the in-frame ones, dropping some. This table has some 180,000 clones, roughly 53% appearing once. This CDR3 is built from 12 residues. The trim removed 1 base at V and 10 bases at J, leaving 1 base unmatched. From germline, CDR1 is MGHRA and CDR2 YSYEKL. Treatment defined: oral pan-JAK inhibitor, 5-10 mg twice daily. Punch biopsies of lesional scalp, plus peripheral blood, were taken from alopecia areata patients. This clonotype was obtained from a human donor with alopecia areata. The starting material was CD8+ T cells sorted from blood, obtained at week 24, from a patient treated with tofacitinib. J is TRBJ2-1 and V is TRBV4-1; TRBD2 agrees at 7 bases. CDR3 sequence reads: CASSQGEGEQFF. CDR3 nucleotide sequence: TGCGCCAGCAGCCAAGGGGAGGGGGAGCAGTTCTTC.